The text below deals with one T cell receptor beta chain. The CDR3 runs 18 residues. The V gene's germline CDR1 is SGHTA and CDR2 FQGTGA. The trim removed 1 base at V and 4 bases at J, leaving 11 bases unmatched. In the authors' methods: How many nucleated cells were present was estimated from reference gene primer amplification. Data came from immunoSEQ multiplex PCR; TCRdb stores just in-frame clones and leaves some out. V and J calls and clone size come straight from that table; D and trimming were deduced from the DNA. Among 40,000 or so clones listed, 60% to 80% were seen once. The data stem from a study of blood T cell repertoires in COVID-19. Turning to the study itself: Researchers got acute and convalescent COVID-19 samples from the United States, Italy and Spain. The cDNA or gDNA used as material had been derived from T cells, B-cell-depleted T cells, or PBMCs.

This clonotype was obtained from a woman between 65 and 79 years old with acute or convalescent COVID-19. Specimen: peripheral blood. The chain employs TRBV7-3 and TRBJ1-5; the match to TRBD1 covers 9 bases. CDR3 DNA sequence: TGTGCCAGCAGCTTAAGGGAACGGGACAGGGTTTGGAATCAGCCCCAGCATTTT. This translates into CASSLRERDRVWNQPQHF. The whole variable domain, remainder taken from reference TRBV7-3 and TRBJ1-5, is GAGVSQTPSNKVTEKGKYVELRCDPISGHTALYWYRQSLGQGPEFLIYFQGTGAADDSGLPNDRFFAVRPEGSVSTLKIQRTERGDSAVYLCASSLRERDRVWNQPQHFGDGTRLSIL.